These 25 T cell receptor beta chains share one sample of origin, sequenced in a study of T cell responses to AZD1222 COVID-19 vaccine (dated by TCRdb to 2020 to 2023). The time point label, as the study defines it: baseline before first vaccination. The method behind the library was the immunoSEQ multiplex PCR assay. TCRdb provides this immuneACCESS table in a form limited to in-frame rearrangements. Some clones are lacking; in checked studies, under half of them reflect an unresolved V gene, and why the rest are absent is not known. The sample includes about 110,000 clones, with 80% to 85% observed a single time. The leading ten clones occupy approximately 10% of the sample. This sample comprised peripheral blood, obtained on day 0 of AZD1222 vaccination. Source of these receptors: an adult in good health.

V is TRBV3-1 (or the pseudogene TRBV3-2) and J is TRBJ1-1, with 7 bases that match TRBD1. Germline lookup yields CDR1 LGHDT and CDR2 YNNKEL (reference sequence). There are 14 residues in the CDR3. The J segment lost 7 bases and the V segment lost 0 bases, leaving 5 bases of the junction unmatched. The CDR3 is CASSQEDRTNEAFF. In DNA, the CDR3 is TGTGCCAGCAGCCAAGAGGACAGGACCAATGAAGCTTTCTTT.

The gene calls are TRBV7-9 and TRBJ2-2, with a possible D match to TRBD2 (5 bases). This CDR3 has 17 residues. Germline CDR1 SEHNR, CDR2 FQNEAQ (reference sequence). V lost 2 bases and J lost 1, with 14 bases in between. The CDR3 reads CASSLLGLGLNTGELFF. The CDR3 region has the DNA TGTGCCAGCAGCTTATTAGGACTTGGGTTGAACACCGGGGAGCTGTTTTTT.

V and J are TRBV7-2 and TRBJ1-2; D might be TRBD1 (6 bases). With 5 bases removed from V and 8 bases from J, the gap between germline ends came to 15 bases. In germline, CDR1 is SGHTA, CDR2 FQGNSA. This CDR3 comprises 13 residues. CDR3 loop: CASSTDRQGGYTF. The CDR3 bases are TGTGCCAGCAGCACAGACAGGCAAGGGGGCTACACCTTC.

The chain links TRBV25-1 to TRBJ2-2; D may be TRBD2 (5 bases). This CDR3 is built from 13 residues. V gave up 4 bases and J gave up 4 bases, with 7 bases separating them. Germline V gene data show CDR1 as MGHDK and CDR2 as SYGVNS. In nucleotides, the CDR3 is TGTGCCAGCAGTGGACTAATCACCGGGGAGCTGTTTTTT. This gives the protein CASSGLITGELFF.

This chain joins TRBV20-1 and TRBJ1-4; D might be TRBD1 (5 bases). Per the germline V gene, CDR1 is DFQATT and CDR2 is SNEGSKA (reference sequence). The CDR3 sequence is 14 residues long. V was shortened by 3 bases and J by 8 bases, with 16 bases between the two germline ends. In nucleotides, the CDR3 is TGCAGTGCTAGTGATGGGACTAAGGGGGAAAAACTGTTTTTT. Amino acid sequence: CSASDGTKGEKLFF.

This chain links TRBV28 with TRBJ2-5; D unclear. V lost 6 bases and J lost 7, with 18 bases in between. CDR3 size: 14 residues. Germline CDR1 is MDHEN and CDR2 is SYDVKM. CDR3 coding DNA: TGTGCCAGCAGCCCAGCCGACAAGTGGGTGACCCAGTACTTC. This codes for CASSPADKWVTQYF.

This clone has only one observation. The chain combines TRBV5-6 with TRBJ1-2, with TRBD1 matching over 9 bases. Trimming removed 3 bases from V and 4 bases from J; junction bases left unmatched: 7. Germline loops: CDR1 SGHDT, CDR2 YYEEEE. The CDR3 runs 15 residues. This CDR3 is CASSYRTGAGYGYTF. The DNA for the CDR3 is TGTGCCAGCAGCTACCGGACAGGGGCGGGCTATGGCTACACCTTC.

This clone was seen a handful of times. The V gene is TRBV3-1 (or the pseudogene TRBV3-2), the J gene TRBJ1-4; 7 bases map to TRBD1. The CDR3 is 14 amino acids. V shed 3 bases, J shed 7 bases, and the junction held 5 bases outside the gene matches. Germline CDR1 is LGHDT and CDR2 is YNNKEL (reference sequence). This chain's CDR3 is CASSQGSGGEKLFF. Written as DNA, the CDR3 is TGTGCCAGCAGCCAGGGGTCAGGGGGTGAAAAACTGTTTTTT.

The J gene is TRBJ2-5, the V gene TRBV6-5; D gene uncertain. CDR3 length: 15 residues. Germline V lookup: CDR1 MNHEY, CDR2 SVGAGI. V was clipped by 0 bases and J by 4 bases, with 12 bases between them. The CDR3 DNA is TGTGCCAGCAGTTACTCAGTCCAGGCCGGAGAGACCCAGTACTTC. Translation gives CASSYSVQAGETQYF.

V and J are TRBV7-3 and TRBJ2-3; no firm D call. Per the germline V gene, CDR1 is SGHTA and CDR2 is FQGTGA. The CDR3 is 15 amino acids. V was cut by 3 bases and J by 0 bases, with 10 bases left in between. The CDR3 sequence is CASSLDGSSTDTQYF. The CDR3 bases are TGTGCCAGCAGCTTGGACGGATCTAGCACAGATACGCAGTATTTT.

The rearrangement uses TRBV7-2 and TRBJ1-4; the D gene is possibly TRBD1 (5 bases). Germline CDR1 and CDR2: SGHTA and FQGNSA. The CDR3 sequence is 14 residues long. V dropped 5 bases and J dropped 3 bases, with 10 bases sitting between them. The CDR3: CASSRGGSNEKLFF. The CDR3 coding sequence is TGTGCCAGCAGCAGGGGCGGGTCTAATGAAAAACTGTTTTTT.

The chain is built from TRBV12-3 or TRBV12-4 and TRBJ1-6, with 7 bases matching TRBD1. After removal of 6 bases from V and 14 bases from J, the junction contained 4 bases not matched to a gene. The CDR3 has 11 amino acids. In DNA form, the CDR3 reads TGTGCCAGCAGCAGGGGGTTAGCCCTCCACTTT. It specifies CASSRGLALHF.

This sequence joins TRBV5-1 and TRBJ1-4, with D tentatively TRBD1 (6 bases). CDR1 SGHRS and CDR2 YFSETQ come from the germline V gene. The CDR3 extends over 14 amino acids. V was shortened by 4 bases and J by 8 bases, with 15 bases between the two germline ends. The CDR3 region is CASSPDGRGEKLFF. The DNA of the CDR3 is TGCGCCAGCAGCCCGGATGGAAGGGGGGAAAAACTGTTTTTT.

This chain connects TRBV2 to TRBJ2-2; 7 bases are a match to TRBD2. The V and J ends lost 6 bases and 6 bases, in that order; junction bases with no gene match: 7. Germline V CDR1 and CDR2: SNHLY, FYNNEI. This CDR3 region has 14 residues. As DNA, the CDR3 is TGTGCCAGCAGCCTTCTTACTAGCGCCGGGGAGCTGTTTTTT. It specifies CASSLLTSAGELFF.

The CDR3 DNA follows: TGTGCCAGCAGCCTGAACGGATTGTCTAACTATGGCTACACCTTC. Translation gives CASSLNGLSNYGYTF. The V gene is TRBV5-5, the J gene TRBJ1-2; D gene ambiguous. This CDR3 contains 15 residues. V lost 4 bases, J lost 0 bases, and 13 bases lay in between. CDR1 is SGHKS, CDR2 YYEKEE, per germline (reference sequence).

This sequence joins TRBV6-5 and TRBJ1-1, with D unresolved. The CDR3 runs to 14 residues. Between the trimmed V and J ends, which lost 6 bases and 5 bases, there was a span of 16 bases. The germline V gene encodes CDR1 MNHEY and CDR2 SVGAGI. CDR3 nucleotides: TGTGCCAGCAGGTTTCAAGGAAAGAGGACTGAAGCTTTCTTT. It specifies CASRFQGKRTEAFF.

The chain has TRBV5-1 and TRBJ1-3; D call uncertain. V was shortened by 0 bases and J by 3 bases, with 16 bases between the two germline ends. CDR1 is SGHRS, CDR2 YFSETQ, per germline. The CDR3 totals 17 residues. The CDR3 spells CASSLEYSRLVGNTIYF. The CDR3 DNA follows: TGCGCCAGCAGCTTGGAATATAGTAGACTCGTTGGAAACACCATATATTTT.

The chain links TRBV19 to TRBJ1-1; D possibly corresponds to TRBD1 (5 bases). The germline CDR1 and CDR2 sequences are LNHDA and SQIVND (reference sequence). Trimming removed 3 bases at V and 2 bases at J, with 19 bases between. The CDR3 is 17 amino acids. In nucleotides, the CDR3 is TGTGCCAGTAGTATGAGAACAGGAGCGGGGCGCAACACTGAAGCTTTCTTT. It codes for CASSMRTGAGRNTEAFF.

This chain joins TRBV28 and TRBJ1-5; 9 nucleotides line up with TRBD1. The CDR3 extends over 14 amino acids. CDR1 and CDR2 from the germline V gene are MDHEN and SYDVKM. J gave up 7 bases and V 7 bases, and 8 bases lay outside the gene matches. The CDR3 DNA reads as TGTGCCAGCACCTCGGGACAGGGAGGACAGCCCCAGCATTTT. Its protein product is CASTSGQGGQPQHF.

J is TRBJ1-5 and V is TRBV19; D is uncertain. This CDR3 is built from 15 residues. V dropped 6 bases and J dropped 5 bases, with 17 bases sitting between them. From germline, CDR1 is LNHDA and CDR2 SQIVND (reference sequence). The CDR3 is CASRSGPLGYQPQHF. DNA for the CDR3: TGTGCCAGTAGGTCCGGCCCTTTAGGGTATCAGCCCCAGCATTTT.

The rearrangement uses TRBV5-1 and TRBJ2-1; the D gene could be TRBD1 or TRBD2 (7 bases each). The CDR3 consists of 18 residues. V was cut by 2 bases and J by 7 bases, with 25 bases left in between. CDR1 is SGHRS and CDR2 is YFSETQ in the germline V gene. The chain's CDR3 is CASSLPSGQGEGRNEQFF. In DNA form, the CDR3 reads TGCGCCAGCAGCTTACCATCTGGTCAGGGGGAGGGCCGGAATGAGCAGTTCTTC.

This clone was recorded a few times. J is TRBJ1-3 and V is TRBV4-2; D not certain. The V gene's germline CDR1 is LGHNA and CDR2 YNFKEQ. V was trimmed by 6 bases and J by 0 bases, leaving 12 bases between them. The CDR3 contains 15 residues. The CDR3 DNA is TGTGCCAGCAGGCCCGCTCTACGCTCTGGAAACACCATATATTTT. Translated, it gives CASRPALRSGNTIYF.

Only one count was recorded for this clone. The chain joins TRBV19 to TRBJ1-5; TRBD1 agrees at 7 bases. This CDR3 has 16 residues. Germline V gene sequence: CDR1 LNHDA, CDR2 SQIVND (reference sequence). V shed 0 bases, J shed 1 base, and the junction held 3 bases outside the gene matches. DNA of the CDR3: TGTGCCAGTAGTATAGACAGGGGGAGAAGCAATCAGCCCCAGCATTTT. It translates to CASSIDRGRSNQPQHF.

This rearrangement joins TRBV7-9 to TRBJ1-2, with TRBD1 matching over 7 bases. Per the germline V gene, CDR1 is SEHNR and CDR2 is FQNEAQ (reference sequence). The CDR3 spans 15 residues. Losses at the gene ends were 6 bases for V and 4 bases for J; bases not matched to a gene: 11. The CDR3 DNA sequence: TGTGCCAGCAGTTCTGGAGGGGGCCTCCGCTATGGCTACACCTTC. This codes for CASSSGGGLRYGYTF.

V usage is TRBV7-2 and J usage is TRBJ1-1; D might be TRBD1 (5 bases). The CDR3 is 15 amino acids. V shed 5 bases and J shed 0 bases, with 13 bases lying between them. Germline-derived CDR1 and CDR2 are SGHTA and FQGNSA. The CDR3 nucleotides read TGTGCCAGCAGCAGAGGAGGGGCGATGAACACTGAAGCTTTCTTT. It translates to CASSRGGAMNTEAFF.